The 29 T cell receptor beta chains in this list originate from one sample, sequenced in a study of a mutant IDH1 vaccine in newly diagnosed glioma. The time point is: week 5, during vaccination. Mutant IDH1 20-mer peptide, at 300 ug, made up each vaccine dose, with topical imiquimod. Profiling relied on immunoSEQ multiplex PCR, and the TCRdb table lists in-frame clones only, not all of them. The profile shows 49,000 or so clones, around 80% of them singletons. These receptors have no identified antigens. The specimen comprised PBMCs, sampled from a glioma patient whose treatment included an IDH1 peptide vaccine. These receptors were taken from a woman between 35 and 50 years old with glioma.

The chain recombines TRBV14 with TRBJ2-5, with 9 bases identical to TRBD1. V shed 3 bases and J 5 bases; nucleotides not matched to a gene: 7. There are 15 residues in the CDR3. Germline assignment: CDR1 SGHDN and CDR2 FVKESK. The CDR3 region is CASSQGTGGLETQYF. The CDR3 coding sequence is TGTGCCAGCAGCCAGGGAACAGGGGGCTTGGAGACCCAGTACTTC.

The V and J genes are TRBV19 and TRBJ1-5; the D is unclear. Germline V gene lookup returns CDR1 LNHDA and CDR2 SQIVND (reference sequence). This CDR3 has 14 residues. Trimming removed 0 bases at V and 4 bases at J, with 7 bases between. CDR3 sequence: CASSIDNQNQPQHF. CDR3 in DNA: TGTGCCAGTAGTATAGATAACCAGAATCAGCCCCAGCATTTT.

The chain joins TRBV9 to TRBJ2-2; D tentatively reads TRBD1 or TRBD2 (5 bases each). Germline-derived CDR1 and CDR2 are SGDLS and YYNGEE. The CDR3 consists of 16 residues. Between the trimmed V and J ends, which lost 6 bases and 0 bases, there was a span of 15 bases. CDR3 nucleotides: TGTGCCAGCACCTCAGGTGGGGGTTCGAACACCGGGGAGCTGTTTTTT. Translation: CASTSGGGSNTGELFF. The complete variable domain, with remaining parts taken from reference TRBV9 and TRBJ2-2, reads DSGVTQTPKHLITATGQRVTLRCSPRSGDLSVYWYQQSLDQGLQFLIQYYNGEERAKGNILERFSAQQFPDLHSELNLSSLELGDSALYFCASTSGGGSNTGELFFGEGSRLTVL.

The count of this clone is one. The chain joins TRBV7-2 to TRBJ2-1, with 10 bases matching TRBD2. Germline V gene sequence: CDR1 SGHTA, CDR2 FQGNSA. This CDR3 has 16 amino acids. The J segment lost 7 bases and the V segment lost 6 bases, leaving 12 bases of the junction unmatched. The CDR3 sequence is CASRQTSGPPGNEQFF. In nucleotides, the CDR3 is TGTGCCAGCAGACAGACTAGCGGGCCCCCGGGGAATGAGCAGTTCTTC. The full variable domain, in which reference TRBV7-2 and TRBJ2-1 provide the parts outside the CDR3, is GAGVSQSPSNKVTEKGKDVELRCDPISGHTALYWYRQSLGQGLEFLIYFQGNSAPDKSGLPSDRFSAERTGGSVSTLTIQRTQQEDSAVYLCASRQTSGPPGNEQFFGPGTRLTVL.

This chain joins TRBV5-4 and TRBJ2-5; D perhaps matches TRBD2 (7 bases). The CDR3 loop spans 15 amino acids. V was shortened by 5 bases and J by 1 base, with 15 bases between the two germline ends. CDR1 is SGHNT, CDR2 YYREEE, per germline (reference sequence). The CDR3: CASSQEGGGQETQYF. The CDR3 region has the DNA TGTGCCAGCAGTCAGGAGGGGGGGGGCCAAGAGACCCAGTACTTC.

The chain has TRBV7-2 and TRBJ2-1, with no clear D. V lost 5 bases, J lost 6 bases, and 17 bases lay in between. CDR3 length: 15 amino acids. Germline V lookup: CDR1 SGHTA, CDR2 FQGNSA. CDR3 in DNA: TGTGCCAGCAGCCCACTCCGGCAAATGCGCAATGAGCAGTTCTTC. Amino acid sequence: CASSPLRQMRNEQFF.

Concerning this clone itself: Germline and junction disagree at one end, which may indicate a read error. The CDR3 DNA reads as TGTGCTAGCAGCGCCTCGACAGGCCCGCCCAACACCGGGGAGCTGTTTTTT. It codes for CASSASTGPPNTGELFF. The V gene is TRBV7-7, the J gene TRBJ2-2; D is possibly TRBD1 (6 bases). Germline-derived CDR1 and CDR2 are SSHAT and FNYEAQ (reference sequence). The CDR3 extends over 17 amino acids.

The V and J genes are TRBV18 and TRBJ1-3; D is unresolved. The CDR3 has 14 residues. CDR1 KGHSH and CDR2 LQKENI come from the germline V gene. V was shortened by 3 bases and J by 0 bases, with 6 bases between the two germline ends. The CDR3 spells CASSPTASGNTIYF. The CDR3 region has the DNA TGTGCCAGCTCACCGACGGCCTCTGGAAACACCATATATTTT. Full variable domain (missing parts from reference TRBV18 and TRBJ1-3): NAGVMQNPRHLVRRRGQEARLRCSPMKGHSHVYWYRQLPEEGLKFMVYLQKENIIDESGMPKERFSAEFPKEGPSILRIQQVVRGDSAAYFCASSPTASGNTIYFGEGSWLTVV.

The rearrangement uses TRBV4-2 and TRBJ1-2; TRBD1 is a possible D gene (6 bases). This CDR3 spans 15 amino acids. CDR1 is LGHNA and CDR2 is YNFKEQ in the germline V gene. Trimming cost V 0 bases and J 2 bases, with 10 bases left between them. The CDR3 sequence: CASSQETGQNYGYTF. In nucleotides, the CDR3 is TGTGCCAGCAGCCAAGAAACGGGACAAAACTATGGCTACACCTTC.

The DNA for the CDR3 is TGTGCCAGCAGCCAATCCGGATTACAGGGGGCGGATGGCTACACCTTC. It is translated as CASSQSGLQGADGYTF. The rearrangement joins TRBV4-2 to TRBJ1-2, with TRBD1 identical over 9 bases. This CDR3 spans 16 amino acids. The V and J ends lost 2 bases and 6 bases, in that order; junction bases with no gene match: 10. The germline V gene encodes CDR1 LGHNA and CDR2 YNFKEQ.

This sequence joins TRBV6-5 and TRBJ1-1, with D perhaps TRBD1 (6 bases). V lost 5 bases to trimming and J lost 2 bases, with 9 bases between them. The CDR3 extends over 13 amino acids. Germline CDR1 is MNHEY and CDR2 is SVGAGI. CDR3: CASSHRDNTEAFF. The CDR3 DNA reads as TGTGCCAGCAGTCACAGGGATAACACTGAAGCTTTCTTT.

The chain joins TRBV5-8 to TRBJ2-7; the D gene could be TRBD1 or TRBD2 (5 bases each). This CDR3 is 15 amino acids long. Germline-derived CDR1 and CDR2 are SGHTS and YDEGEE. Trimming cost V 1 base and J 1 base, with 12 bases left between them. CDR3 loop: CASSLPGPGSYEQYF. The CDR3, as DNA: TGTGCCAGCAGCTTGCCGGGACCAGGGTCCTACGAGCAGTACTTC.

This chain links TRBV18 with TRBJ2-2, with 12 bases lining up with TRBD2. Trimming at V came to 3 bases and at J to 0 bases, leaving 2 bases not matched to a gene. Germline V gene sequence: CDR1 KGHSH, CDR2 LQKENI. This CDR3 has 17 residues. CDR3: CASSPGLAGTNTGELFF. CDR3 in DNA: TGTGCCAGCTCACCCGGACTAGCGGGGACGAACACCGGGGAGCTGTTTTTT.

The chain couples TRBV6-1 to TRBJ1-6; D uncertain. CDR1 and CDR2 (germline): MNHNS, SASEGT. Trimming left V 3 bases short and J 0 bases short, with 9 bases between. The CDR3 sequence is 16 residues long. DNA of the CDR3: TGTGCCAGCAGTGATTTTAGGAGCTCCTATAATTCACCCCTCCACTTT. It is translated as CASSDFRSSYNSPLHF.

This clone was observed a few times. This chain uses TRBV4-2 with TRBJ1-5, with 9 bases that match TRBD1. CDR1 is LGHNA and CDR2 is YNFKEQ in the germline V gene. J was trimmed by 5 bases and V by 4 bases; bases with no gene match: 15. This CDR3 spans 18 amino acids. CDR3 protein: CASSLGGTGSTGDQPQHF. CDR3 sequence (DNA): TGTGCCAGCAGCCTTGGGGGGACAGGGAGTACGGGGGATCAGCCCCAGCATTTT.

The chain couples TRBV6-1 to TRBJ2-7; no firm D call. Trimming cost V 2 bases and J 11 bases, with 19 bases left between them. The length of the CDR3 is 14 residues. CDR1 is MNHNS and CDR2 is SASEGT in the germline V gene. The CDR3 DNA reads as TGTGCCAGCAGTGAAAATGGGCTAGGTACTTTAAAGTACTTC. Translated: CASSENGLGTLKYF.

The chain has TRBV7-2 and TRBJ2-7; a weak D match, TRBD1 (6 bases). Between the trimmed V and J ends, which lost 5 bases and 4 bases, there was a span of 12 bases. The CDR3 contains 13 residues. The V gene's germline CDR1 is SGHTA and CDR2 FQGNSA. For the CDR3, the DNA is TGTGCCAGCAGCCGAAACAGGGTTTACGAGCAGTACTTC. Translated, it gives CASSRNRVYEQYF.

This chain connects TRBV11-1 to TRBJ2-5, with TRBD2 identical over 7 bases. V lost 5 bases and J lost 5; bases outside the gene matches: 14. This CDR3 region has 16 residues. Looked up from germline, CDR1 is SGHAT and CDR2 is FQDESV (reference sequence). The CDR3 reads CASSDERAGTRETQYF. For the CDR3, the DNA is TGTGCCAGCAGCGATGAAAGAGCGGGGACCCGGGAGACCCAGTACTTC.

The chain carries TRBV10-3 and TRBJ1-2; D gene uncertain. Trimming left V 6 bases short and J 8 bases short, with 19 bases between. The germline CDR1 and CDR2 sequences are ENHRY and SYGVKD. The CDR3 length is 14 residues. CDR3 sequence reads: CAIREDGSPLGYTF. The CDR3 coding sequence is TGTGCCATCAGAGAGGACGGATCGCCCCTGGGCTACACCTTC.

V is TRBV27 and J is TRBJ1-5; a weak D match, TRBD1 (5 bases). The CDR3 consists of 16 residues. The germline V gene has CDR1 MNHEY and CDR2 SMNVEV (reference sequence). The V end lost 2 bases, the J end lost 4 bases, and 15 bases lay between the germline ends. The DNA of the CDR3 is TGTGCCAGCAGTTTAGAGGGGAGGGCCGTGAATCAGCCCCAGCATTTT. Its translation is CASSLEGRAVNQPQHF.

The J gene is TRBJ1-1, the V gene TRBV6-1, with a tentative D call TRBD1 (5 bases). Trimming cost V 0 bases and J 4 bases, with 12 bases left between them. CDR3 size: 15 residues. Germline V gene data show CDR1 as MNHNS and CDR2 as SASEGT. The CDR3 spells CASSEAGGIGTEAFF. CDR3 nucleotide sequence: TGTGCCAGCAGTGAAGCTGGGGGAATCGGCACTGAAGCTTTCTTT.

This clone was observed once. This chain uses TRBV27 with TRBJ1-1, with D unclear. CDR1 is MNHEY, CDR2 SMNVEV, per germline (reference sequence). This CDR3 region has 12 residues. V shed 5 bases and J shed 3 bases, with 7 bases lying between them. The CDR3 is CASSRRDTEAFF. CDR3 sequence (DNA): TGTGCCAGCAGTCGACGGGACACTGAAGCTTTCTTT.

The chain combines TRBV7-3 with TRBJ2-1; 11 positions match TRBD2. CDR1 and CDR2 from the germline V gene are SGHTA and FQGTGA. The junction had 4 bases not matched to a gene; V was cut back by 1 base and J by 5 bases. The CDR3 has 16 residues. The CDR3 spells CASSLIPSGGNNEQFF. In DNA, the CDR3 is TGTGCCAGCAGCTTAATCCCTAGCGGGGGGAACAATGAGCAGTTCTTC.

The CDR3 spells CASSLDGLYEQYF. DNA for the CDR3: TGTGCCAGCAGCTTGGACGGACTATACGAGCAGTACTTC. The chain is built from TRBV5-5 and TRBJ2-7; TRBD2 might be the D (6 bases). The CDR3 runs to 13 residues. V shed 0 bases and J shed 4 bases, with 8 bases lying between them. Germline lookup yields CDR1 SGHKS and CDR2 YYEKEE (reference sequence).

The CDR3 nucleotides read TGTGCCAGCAGAAGGGACCATAACGTGCCGGGGTCACCCCTCCACTTT. Translating it yields CASRRDHNVPGSPLHF. The chain joins TRBV2 to TRBJ1-6, with D tentatively TRBD1 (5 bases). Trimming removed 6 bases at V and 10 bases at J, with 22 bases between. Germline-derived CDR1 and CDR2 are SNHLY and FYNNEI. CDR3 size: 16 residues.

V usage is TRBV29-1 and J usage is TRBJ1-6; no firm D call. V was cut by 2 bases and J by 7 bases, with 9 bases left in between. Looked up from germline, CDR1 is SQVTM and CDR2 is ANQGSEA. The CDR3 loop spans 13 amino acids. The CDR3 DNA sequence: TGCAGCGTTGAATTCGGGAAGAATTCACCCCTCCACTTT. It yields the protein CSVEFGKNSPLHF.

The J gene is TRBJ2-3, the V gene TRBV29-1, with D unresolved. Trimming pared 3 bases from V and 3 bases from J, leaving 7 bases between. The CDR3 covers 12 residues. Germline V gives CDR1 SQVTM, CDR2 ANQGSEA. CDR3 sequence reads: CSVEPGTDTQYF. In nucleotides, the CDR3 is TGCAGCGTTGAGCCCGGGACAGATACGCAGTATTTT.

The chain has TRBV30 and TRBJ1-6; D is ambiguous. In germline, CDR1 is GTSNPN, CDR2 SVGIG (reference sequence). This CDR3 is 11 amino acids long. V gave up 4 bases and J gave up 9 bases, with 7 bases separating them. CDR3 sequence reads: CAWKEASPLHF. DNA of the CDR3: TGTGCCTGGAAGGAGGCTTCACCCCTCCACTTT.

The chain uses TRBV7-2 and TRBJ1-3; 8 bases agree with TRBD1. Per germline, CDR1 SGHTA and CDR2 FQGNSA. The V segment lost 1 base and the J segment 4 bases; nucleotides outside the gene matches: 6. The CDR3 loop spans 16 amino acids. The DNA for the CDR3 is TGTGCCAGCAGCTTAGACGGCCAGGGGGCCGGAAACACCATATATTTT. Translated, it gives CASSLDGQGAGNTIYF.